These 18 T cell receptor beta chains were all obtained from the same sample, sequenced in a study of T-cell memory formation after mild COVID-19 (dated by TCRdb to 2020 to 2022). The method behind the library was 5' RACE. Sequencing used an Illumina NovaSeq 6000. TCRdb reanalyzed the raw reads on its own, using fastp at Q25 for trimming and MiXCR for clone calling, and kept in-frame beta chains. Here each entry gathers all rows of one CDR3 protein and keeps the most common genes and DNA. The sample contains 500,000 to 600,000 distinct CDR3 sequences, more than 15% of them found a single time. Of the sample, 12% falls within the top ten clones. The source material was PBMCs or a T cell subset sorted from them (not recorded which). Receptors were obtained from an adult woman who had mild COVID-19 (a few samples of this study predate the infection). The sample titles of this study are shuffled in the database, so cell type and time point are left out; the donor was told from shared clones.

This clonotype has just a few counts. The gene calls are TRBV5-5 and TRBJ1-5; D not resolved. The V and J ends lost 2 bases and 6 bases respectively, with 3 bases between them. The CDR3 is 11 amino acids. Germline V gene lookup returns CDR1 SGHKS and CDR2 YYEKEE (reference sequence). DNA for the CDR3: TGTGCCAGCAGCTTCCGTCAGCCCCAGCATTTT. Amino acid sequence: CASSFRQPQHF. The whole variable domain, filled in from reference TRBV5-5 and TRBJ1-5, reads DAGVTQSPTHLIKTRGQQVTLRCSPISGHKSVSWYQQVLGQGPQFIFQYYEKEERGRGNFPDRFSARQFPNYSSELNVNALLLGDSALYLCASSFRQPQHFGDGTRLSIL.

This clonotype was observed a handful of times. V and J are TRBV20-1 and TRBJ2-1, with TRBD1 matching over 8 bases. With V trimmed by 6 bases and J by 6 bases, 19 bases remained unmatched. CDR1 and CDR2 (germline): DFQATT, SNEGSKA (reference sequence). The CDR3 is made up of 17 amino acids. The CDR3 reads CSATQEPKQGVGNEQFF. The CDR3 DNA sequence: TGCAGTGCAACCCAGGAACCCAAACAGGGGGTGGGCAATGAGCAGTTCTTC.

This clonotype has a handful of counts. This sequence joins TRBV2 and TRBJ1-3; D gene unclear. The V gene's germline CDR1 is SNHLY and CDR2 FYNNEI. This CDR3 has 14 residues. Trimming removed 6 bases at V and 0 bases at J, with 9 bases between. CDR3 loop: CASRVGSSGNTIYF. The CDR3 DNA is TGTGCCAGCAGAGTGGGGAGCTCTGGAAACACCATATATTTT.

The chain's CDR3 is CASISGAGYRTDTQYF. In DNA form, the CDR3 reads TGTGCCAGCATCTCGGGGGCGGGGTACCGCACAGATACGCAGTATTTT. The chain employs TRBV7-9 and TRBJ2-3; D is tentatively TRBD1 or TRBD2 (6 bases each). Trimming left V 7 bases short and J 1 base short, with 18 bases between. Looked up from germline, CDR1 is SEHNR and CDR2 is FQNEAQ (reference sequence). This CDR3 has 16 residues.

The rearrangement links TRBV5-4 to TRBJ2-1, with D possibly matching TRBD2 (6 bases). The CDR3 loop spans 17 amino acids. V was trimmed by 3 bases and J by 0 bases, leaving 16 bases between them. The V gene's germline CDR1 is SGHNT and CDR2 YYREEE (reference sequence). The CDR3 coding sequence is TGTGCCAGCAGCTATGCCGGGAGTGCGGTCTCCTACAATGAGCAGTTCTTC. This gives the protein CASSYAGSAVSYNEQFF.

Only a few counts were recorded for this clonotype. The chain recombines TRBV7-9 with TRBJ1-1, with D perhaps TRBD1 (5 bases). Trimming took off 1 base at V and 3 bases at J, with 12 bases between the two ends. CDR1 and CDR2 (germline): SEHNR, FQNEAQ (reference sequence). The CDR3 totals 15 residues. Written as DNA, the CDR3 is TGTGCCAGCAGCTTAGATCTGGGCAGGGACACTGAAGCTTTCTTT. It encodes CASSLDLGRDTEAFF.

V and J are TRBV5-1 and TRBJ2-1; TRBD2 matches 11 bases. Germline V lookup: CDR1 SGHRS, CDR2 YFSETQ. The trim removed 1 base at V and 5 bases at J, leaving 14 bases unmatched. The CDR3 runs 19 residues. The CDR3 is CASSLKTPLAGGPDNEQFF. As DNA, the CDR3 is TGCGCCAGCAGCTTGAAGACACCGTTAGCGGGGGGGCCGGACAATGAGCAGTTCTTC.

This clonotype was picked up many times. The chain employs TRBV29-1 and TRBJ2-7, with 11 bases matching TRBD2. V shed 4 bases and J 5 bases; nucleotides not matched to a gene: 13. The CDR3 runs 16 residues. The germline V gene has CDR1 SQVTM and CDR2 ANQGSEA. The DNA of the CDR3 is TGCAGCGTTGCTCAAGTAGCGGGAGGGACATTGGACGAGCAGTACTTC. This gives the protein CSVAQVAGGTLDEQYF.

The CDR3 sequence: CASSLVAGEGIEQFF. CDR3 coding DNA: TGTGCCAGCAGCTTAGTAGCGGGAGAAGGTATTGAGCAGTTCTTC. The chain employs TRBV7-2 and TRBJ2-1; 9 bases fit TRBD2. Germline CDR1 and CDR2: SGHTA and FQGNSA. CDR3 length: 15 residues. Unmatched junction bases numbered 7, after V lost 1 base and J lost 9 bases.

This sequence joins TRBV5-1 and TRBJ2-1; TRBD2 aligns across 10 bases. The CDR3 loop spans 16 amino acids. Germline V CDR1 and CDR2: SGHRS, YFSETQ. J lost 4 bases, V lost 7 bases, and 11 bases had no gene match. The CDR3 here is CASRLLAGGNYNEQFF. CDR3 nucleotide sequence: TGCGCCAGCCGGCTTTTAGCGGGGGGTAATTACAATGAGCAGTTCTTC. The full variable domain, in which reference TRBV5-1 and TRBJ2-1 provide the parts outside the CDR3, is KAGVTQTPRYLIKTRGQQVTLSCSPISGHRSVSWYQQTPGQGLQFLFEYFSETQRNKGNFPGRFSGRQFSNSRSEMNVSTLELGDSALYLCASRLLAGGNYNEQFFGPGTRLTVL.

This chain uses TRBV5-6 with TRBJ2-7, with 7 positions matching TRBD1. After removal of 7 bases from V and 3 bases from J, the junction contained 13 bases not matched to a gene. CDR3 length: 15 amino acids. The germline V gene has CDR1 SGHDT and CDR2 YYEEEE. CDR3 nucleotide sequence: TGTGCCAGCCATTGGGGCACGTCAGGGGGCTACGAGCAGTACTTC. This translates into CASHWGTSGGYEQYF. The whole variable domain, remainder taken from reference TRBV5-6 and TRBJ2-7, is DAGVTQSPTHLIKTRGQQVTLRCSPKSGHDTVSWYQQALGQGPQFIFQYYEEEERQRGNFPDRFSGHQFPNYSSELNVNALLLGDSALYLCASHWGTSGGYEQYFGPGTRLTVT.

This rearrangement joins TRBV4-1 to TRBJ1-2; TRBD1 matches at 9 bases. Germline V gene sequence: CDR1 MGHRA, CDR2 YSYEKL. V was pared by 0 bases and J by 2 bases, with 4 bases of the junction left unmatched. The CDR3 consists of 16 residues. CDR3 in DNA: TGCGCCAGCAGCCAAGATAAGGGACAGGGAAACTATGGCTACACCTTC. This codes for CASSQDKGQGNYGYTF.

This clonotype was detected a few times. The V call is TRBV5-1, the J call TRBJ2-3; D not resolved. The CDR3 has 14 residues. V gave up 1 base and J gave up 0 bases, with 6 bases separating them. Germline V lookup: CDR1 SGHRS, CDR2 YFSETQ. CDR3 DNA sequence: TGCGCCAGCAGCTTGATCTCTAGCACAGATACGCAGTATTTT. Its protein product is CASSLISSTDTQYF.

The chain carries TRBV5-1 and TRBJ2-7; D gene unclear. This CDR3 contains 12 residues. V shed 4 bases and J shed 3 bases, with 8 bases lying between them. The germline V gene encodes CDR1 SGHRS and CDR2 YFSETQ. The CDR3 region is CASSKGFYEQYF. CDR3 sequence (DNA): TGCGCCAGCAGCAAGGGATTCTACGAGCAGTACTTC.

This clonotype was recorded a few times. This chain joins TRBV12-3 or TRBV12-4 and TRBJ2-7; TRBD1 matches 9 bases. V lost 2 bases to trimming and J lost 6 bases; unmatched junction nucleotides: 5. The CDR3 contains 14 residues. The CDR3 DNA sequence: TGTGCCAGCAGTTTACAGGGACAGGGTGCCGAGCAGTACTTC. Translating gives CASSLQGQGAEQYF.

The genes are TRBV6-2 or TRBV6-3 and TRBJ2-7; D ambiguous. The CDR3 has 12 residues. Trimming shortened V by 6 bases and J by 5 bases, and 11 bases separated the two germline ends. Germline lookup yields CDR1 MNHEY and CDR2 SVGEGT. CDR3 DNA: TGTGCCAGCAGCTGGACGGATGACGAGCAGTACTTC. It codes for CASSWTDDEQYF.

This clonotype was seen ten or more times. This rearrangement joins TRBV7-6 to TRBJ1-4; TRBD1 is a possible D gene (5 bases). Germline V gene lookup returns CDR1 SGHVS and CDR2 FNYEAQ. The CDR3 spans 17 residues. V was pared by 5 bases and J by 2 bases, with 18 bases between. The CDR3 is CASSRRQHLATNEKLFF. The CDR3 coding sequence is TGTGCCAGCAGCCGGCGACAGCATCTGGCGACTAATGAAAAACTGTTTTTT. Full variable domain (rest looked up from reference TRBV7-6 and TRBJ1-4): GAGVSQSPRYKVTKRGQDVALRCDPISGHVSLYWYRQALGQGPEFLTYFNYEAQQDKSGLPNDRFSAERPEGSISTLTIQRTEQRDSAMYRCASSRRQHLATNEKLFFGSGTQLSVL.

The J gene is TRBJ2-7, the V gene TRBV4-2, with TRBD2 identical over 13 bases. This CDR3 is 17 amino acids long. V shed 0 bases, J shed 3 bases, and the junction held 5 bases outside the gene matches. Germline V lookup: CDR1 LGHNA, CDR2 YNFKEQ. CDR3 residues: CASSQDGGLAGSYEQYF. The CDR3, as DNA: TGTGCCAGCAGCCAAGACGGGGGACTAGCGGGGAGCTACGAGCAGTACTTC.